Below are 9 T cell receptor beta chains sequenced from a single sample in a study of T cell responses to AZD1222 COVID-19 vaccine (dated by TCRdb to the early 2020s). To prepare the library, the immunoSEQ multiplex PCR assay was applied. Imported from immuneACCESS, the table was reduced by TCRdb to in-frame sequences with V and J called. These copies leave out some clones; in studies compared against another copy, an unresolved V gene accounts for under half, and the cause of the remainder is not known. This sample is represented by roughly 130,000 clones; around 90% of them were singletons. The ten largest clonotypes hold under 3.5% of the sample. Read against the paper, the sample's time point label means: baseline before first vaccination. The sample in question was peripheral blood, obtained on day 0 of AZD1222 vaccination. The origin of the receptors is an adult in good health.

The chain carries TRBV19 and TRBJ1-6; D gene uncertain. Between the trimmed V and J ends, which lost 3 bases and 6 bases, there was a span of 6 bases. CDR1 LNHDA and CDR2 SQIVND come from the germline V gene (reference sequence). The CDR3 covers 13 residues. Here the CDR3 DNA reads TGTGCCAGTAGTATCGAACCTAATTCACCCCTCCACTTT. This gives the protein CASSIEPNSPLHF. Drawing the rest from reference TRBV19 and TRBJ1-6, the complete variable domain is DGGITQSPKYLFRKEGQNVTLSCEQNLNHDAMYWYRQDPGQGLRLIYYSQIVNDFQKGDIAEGYSVSREKKESFPLTVTSAQKNPTAFYLCASSIEPNSPLHFGNGTRLTVT.

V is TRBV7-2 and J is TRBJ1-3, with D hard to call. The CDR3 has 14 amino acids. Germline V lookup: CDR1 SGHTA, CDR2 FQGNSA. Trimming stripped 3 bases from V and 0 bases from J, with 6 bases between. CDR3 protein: CASSFQSSGNTIYF. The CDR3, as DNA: TGTGCCAGCAGCTTCCAGTCCTCTGGAAACACCATATATTTT.

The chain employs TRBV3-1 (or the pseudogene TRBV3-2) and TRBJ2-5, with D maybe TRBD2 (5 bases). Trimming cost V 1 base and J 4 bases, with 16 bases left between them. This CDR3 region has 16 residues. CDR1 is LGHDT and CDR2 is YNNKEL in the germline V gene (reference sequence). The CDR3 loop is CASSQGSSLSRETQYF. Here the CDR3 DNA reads TGTGCCAGCAGCCAAGGATCTAGCCTATCAAGAGAGACCCAGTACTTC.

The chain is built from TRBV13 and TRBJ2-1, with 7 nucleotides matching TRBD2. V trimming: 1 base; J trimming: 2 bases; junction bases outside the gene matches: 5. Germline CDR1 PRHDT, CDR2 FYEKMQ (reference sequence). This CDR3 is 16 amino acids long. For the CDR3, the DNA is TGTGCCAGCAGCTTAGAGGGCGGGAGCACCTACAATGAGCAGTTCTTC. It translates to CASSLEGGSTYNEQFF.

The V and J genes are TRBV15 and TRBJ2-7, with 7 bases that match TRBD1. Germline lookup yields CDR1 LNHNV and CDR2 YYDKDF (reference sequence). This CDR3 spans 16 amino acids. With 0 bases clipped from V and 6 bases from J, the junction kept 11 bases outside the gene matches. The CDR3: CATSRETRGQRVEQYF. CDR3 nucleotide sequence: TGTGCCACCAGCAGAGAAACCCGGGGACAGAGGGTCGAGCAGTACTTC.

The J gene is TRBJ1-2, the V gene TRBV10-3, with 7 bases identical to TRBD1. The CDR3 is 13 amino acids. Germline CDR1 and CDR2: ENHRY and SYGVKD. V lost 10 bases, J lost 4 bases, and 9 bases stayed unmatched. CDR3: CASTGDWGYGYTF. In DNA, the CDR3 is TGTGCCAGTACAGGGGATTGGGGCTATGGCTACACCTTC.

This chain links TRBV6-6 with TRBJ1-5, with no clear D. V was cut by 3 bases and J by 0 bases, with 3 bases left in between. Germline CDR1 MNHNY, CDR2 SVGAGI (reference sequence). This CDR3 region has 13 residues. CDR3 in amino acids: CASSYYSNQPQHF. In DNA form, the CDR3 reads TGTGCCAGCAGTTATTATAGCAATCAGCCCCAGCATTTT.

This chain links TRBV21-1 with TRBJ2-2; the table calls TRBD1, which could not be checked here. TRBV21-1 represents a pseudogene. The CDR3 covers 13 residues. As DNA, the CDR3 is TGTGCCAGCAGCAAAGTGCAGACCGGGGAGCTGTTTTTT. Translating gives CASSKVQTGELFF.

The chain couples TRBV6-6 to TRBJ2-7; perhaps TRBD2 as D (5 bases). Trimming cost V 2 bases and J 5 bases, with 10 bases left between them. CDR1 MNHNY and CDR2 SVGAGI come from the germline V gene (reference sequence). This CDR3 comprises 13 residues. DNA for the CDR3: TGTGCCAGCAGTTACGGGAGATTCAACGAGCAGTACTTC. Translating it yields CASSYGRFNEQYF.